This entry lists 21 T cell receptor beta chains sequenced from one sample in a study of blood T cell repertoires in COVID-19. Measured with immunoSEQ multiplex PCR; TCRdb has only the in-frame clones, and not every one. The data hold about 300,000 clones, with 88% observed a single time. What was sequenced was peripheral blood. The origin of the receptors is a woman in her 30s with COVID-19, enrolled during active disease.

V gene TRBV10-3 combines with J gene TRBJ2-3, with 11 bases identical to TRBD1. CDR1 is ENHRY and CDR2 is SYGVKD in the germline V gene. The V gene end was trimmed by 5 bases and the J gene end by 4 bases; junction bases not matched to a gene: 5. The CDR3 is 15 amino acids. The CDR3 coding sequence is TGTGCCATCAGTTTCTCGGGACAGGGGGCAGATACGCAGTATTTT. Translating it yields CAISFSGQGADTQYF.

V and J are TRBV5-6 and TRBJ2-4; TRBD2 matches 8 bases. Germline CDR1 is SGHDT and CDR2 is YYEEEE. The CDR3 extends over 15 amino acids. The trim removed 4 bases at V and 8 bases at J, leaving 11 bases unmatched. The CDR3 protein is CASSQAGTRVYIQYF. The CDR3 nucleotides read TGTGCCAGCAGCCAGGCCGGGACTAGAGTATACATTCAGTACTTC.

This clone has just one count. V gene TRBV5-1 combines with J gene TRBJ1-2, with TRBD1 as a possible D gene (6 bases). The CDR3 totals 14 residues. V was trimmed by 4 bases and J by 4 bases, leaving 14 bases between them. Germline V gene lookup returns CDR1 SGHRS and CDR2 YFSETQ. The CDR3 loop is CASSLGTSTYGYTF. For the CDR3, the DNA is TGCGCCAGCAGCCTCGGGACAAGTACCTATGGCTACACCTTC.

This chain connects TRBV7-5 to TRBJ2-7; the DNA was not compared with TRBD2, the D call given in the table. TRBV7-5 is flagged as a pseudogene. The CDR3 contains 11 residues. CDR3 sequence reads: CAIRLSGEQYV. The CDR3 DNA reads TGTGCCATCAGGCTCTCGGGAGAGCAGTACGTC.

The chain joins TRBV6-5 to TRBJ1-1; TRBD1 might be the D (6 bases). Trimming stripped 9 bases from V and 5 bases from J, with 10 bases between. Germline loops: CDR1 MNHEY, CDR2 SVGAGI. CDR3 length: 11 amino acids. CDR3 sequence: CASAGQTEAFF. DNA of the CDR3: TGTGCCAGTGCCGGACAGACTGAAGCTTTCTTT.

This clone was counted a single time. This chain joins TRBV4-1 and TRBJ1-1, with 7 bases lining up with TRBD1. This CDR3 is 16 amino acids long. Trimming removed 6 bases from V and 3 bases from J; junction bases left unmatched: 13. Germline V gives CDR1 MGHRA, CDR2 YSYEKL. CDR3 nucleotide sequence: TGCGCCAGCAGTCTCTCTCTCGGCCAGGGGGACACTGAAGCTTTCTTT. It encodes CASSLSLGQGDTEAFF.

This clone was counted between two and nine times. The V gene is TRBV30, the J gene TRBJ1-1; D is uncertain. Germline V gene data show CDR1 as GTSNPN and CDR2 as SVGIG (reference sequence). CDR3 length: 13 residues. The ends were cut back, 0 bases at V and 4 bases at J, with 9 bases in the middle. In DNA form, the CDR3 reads TGTGCCTGGAGTGTACGGGTTGTCACTGAAGCTTTCTTT. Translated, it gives CAWSVRVVTEAFF.

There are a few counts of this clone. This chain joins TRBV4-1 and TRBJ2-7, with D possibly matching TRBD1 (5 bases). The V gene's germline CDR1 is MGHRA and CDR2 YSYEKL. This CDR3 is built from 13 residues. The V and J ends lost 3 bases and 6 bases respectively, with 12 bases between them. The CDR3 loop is CASSQEKGLEQYV. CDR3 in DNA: TGCGCCAGCAGCCAGGAGAAGGGGCTCGAGCAGTACGTC.

CDR3 nucleotides: TGTGCCAGCGGGCCGACAGCGAGTGGCAATCAGCCCCAGCATTTT. It translates to CASGPTASGNQPQHF. The chain is built from TRBV18 and TRBJ1-5; possible D gene TRBD1, 5 bases. Trimming cost V 8 bases and J 2 bases, with 16 bases left between them. The V gene's germline CDR1 is KGHSH and CDR2 LQKENI. The CDR3 consists of 15 residues. Full variable domain (outside the CDR3, taken from reference TRBV18 and TRBJ1-5): NAGVMQNPRHLVRRRGQEARLRCSPMKGHSHVYWYRQLPEEGLKFMVYLQKENIIDESGMPKERFSAEFPKEGPSILRIQQVVRGDSAAYFCASGPTASGNQPQHFGDGTRLSIL.

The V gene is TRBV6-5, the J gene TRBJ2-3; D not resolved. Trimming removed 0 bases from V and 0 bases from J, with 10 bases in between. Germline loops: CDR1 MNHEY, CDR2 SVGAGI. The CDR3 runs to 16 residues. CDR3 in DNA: TGTGCCAGCAGTTACTCGGGCGTGAAGAGCACAGATACGCAGTATTTT. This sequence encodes CASSYSGVKSTDTQYF.

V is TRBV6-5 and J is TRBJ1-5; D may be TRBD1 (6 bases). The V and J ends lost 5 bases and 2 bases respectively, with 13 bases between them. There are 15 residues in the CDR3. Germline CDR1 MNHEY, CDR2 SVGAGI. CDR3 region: CASSRGGVGNQPQHF. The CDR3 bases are TGTGCCAGCAGTAGAGGGGGGGTTGGCAATCAGCCCCAGCATTTT.

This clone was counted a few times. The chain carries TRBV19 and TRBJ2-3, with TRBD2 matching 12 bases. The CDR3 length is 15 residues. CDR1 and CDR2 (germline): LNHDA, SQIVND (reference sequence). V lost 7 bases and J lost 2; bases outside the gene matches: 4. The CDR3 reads CASTTSGGPTDTQYF. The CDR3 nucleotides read TGTGCCAGTACCACTAGCGGGGGGCCCACAGATACGCAGTATTTT.

CDR3 coding DNA: TGCGCCAGCAGCGATTCTTATCCTAGCGGGGAATCCTACGAGCAGTACTTC. Translation: CASSDSYPSGESYEQYF. The chain links TRBV4-3 to TRBJ2-7, with TRBD2 matching over 9 bases. Germline CDR1 and CDR2: LGHNA and YSLEER. After removal of 5 bases from V and 1 base from J, the junction contained 12 bases not matched to a gene. This CDR3 region has 17 residues.

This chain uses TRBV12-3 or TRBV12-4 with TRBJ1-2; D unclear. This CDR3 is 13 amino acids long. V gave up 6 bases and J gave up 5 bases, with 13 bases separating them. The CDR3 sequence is CASSPAVAYGYTF. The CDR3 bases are TGTGCCAGCAGCCCCGCGGTTGCTTATGGCTACACCTTC.

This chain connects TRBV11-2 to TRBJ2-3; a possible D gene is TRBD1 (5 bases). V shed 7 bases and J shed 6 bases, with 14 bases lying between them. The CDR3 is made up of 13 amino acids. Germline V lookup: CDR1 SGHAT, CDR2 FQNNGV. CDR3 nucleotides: TGTGCCAGCACCCTGCCAGGGTCGGATACGCAGTATTTT. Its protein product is CASTLPGSDTQYF.

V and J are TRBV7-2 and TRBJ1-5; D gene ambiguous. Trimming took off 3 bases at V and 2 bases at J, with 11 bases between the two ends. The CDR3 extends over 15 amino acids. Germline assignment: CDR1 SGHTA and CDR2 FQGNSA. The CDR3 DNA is TGTGCCAGCAGCTTCGGCGAGCGTGGCAATCAGCCCCAGCATTTT. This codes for CASSFGERGNQPQHF.

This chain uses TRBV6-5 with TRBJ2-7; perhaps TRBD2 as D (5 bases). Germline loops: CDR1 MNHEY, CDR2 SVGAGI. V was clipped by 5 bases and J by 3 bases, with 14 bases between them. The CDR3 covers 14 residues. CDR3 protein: CASSKPGLSYEQYF. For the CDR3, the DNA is TGTGCCAGCAGTAAACCGGGATTGAGCTACGAGCAGTACTTC.

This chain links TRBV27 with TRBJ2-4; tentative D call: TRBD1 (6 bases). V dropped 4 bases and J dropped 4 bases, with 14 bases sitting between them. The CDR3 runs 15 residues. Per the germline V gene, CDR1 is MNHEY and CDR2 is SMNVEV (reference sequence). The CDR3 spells CASSSLGQGKNIQYF. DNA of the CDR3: TGTGCCAGCAGTTCTCTAGGCCAGGGGAAAAACATTCAGTACTTC.

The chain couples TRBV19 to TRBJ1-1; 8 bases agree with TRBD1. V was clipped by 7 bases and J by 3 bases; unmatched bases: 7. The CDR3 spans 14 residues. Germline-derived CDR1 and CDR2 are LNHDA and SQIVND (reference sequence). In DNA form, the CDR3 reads TGTGCCAGTAAAGGACAGGGTTCTCACACTGAAGCTTTCTTT. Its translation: CASKGQGSHTEAFF. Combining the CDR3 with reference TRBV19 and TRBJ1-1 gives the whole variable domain DGGITQSPKYLFRKEGQNVTLSCEQNLNHDAMYWYRQDPGQGLRLIYYSQIVNDFQKGDIAEGYSVSREKKESFPLTVTSAQKNPTAFYLCASKGQGSHTEAFFGQGTRLTVV.

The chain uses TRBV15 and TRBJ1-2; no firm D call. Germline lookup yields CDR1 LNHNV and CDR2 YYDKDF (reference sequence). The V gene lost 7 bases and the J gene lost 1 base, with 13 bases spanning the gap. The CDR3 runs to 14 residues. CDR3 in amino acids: CATTRFGSNYGYTF. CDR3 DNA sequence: TGTGCCACCACTCGTTTTGGGAGTAACTATGGCTACACCTTC.

The CDR3 bases are TGTGCCAGCAGTGAACGGACAGGGACGGGTGGCTACACCTTC. Its protein is CASSERTGTGGYTF. The rearrangement links TRBV2 to TRBJ1-2; 8 nucleotides align to TRBD1. CDR3 length: 14 amino acids. The germline V gene has CDR1 SNHLY and CDR2 FYNNEI. The V gene end was trimmed by 2 bases and the J gene end by 7 bases; junction bases not matched to a gene: 6.